This TCR beta chain was found in a study of cytomegalovirus exposure and HLA in healthy donors (dated 2017 in TCRdb). Some background on the complete study: An earlier analysis of several hundred of the donors reported more than 250 Gb of sequence data and some 120 million unique TCR beta sequences from some 180 million T cells. Around 300 gigabases of sequencing data and tens of millions of unique TCR sequences were included in an early release covering about 700 HLA-typed donors. Across approximately 400 genotyped donors of the cohort, an average of approximately 200,000 unique TCR beta nucleotide sequences per donor were sequenced, and around 19% of those sequences were non-productive. To decide whether each TCR beta V gene segment behaved as functional or pseudogenic, an earlier analysis of several hundred of the donors relied on high-throughput TCR beta sequencing. Of the approximately 400 genotyped donors, less than 90% were placed in the genetic ancestry cluster associated with self-reported Caucasian donors. Roughly 5 DR-DQ haplotypes were handled as single units for association and clustering, since linkage in the cohort was strong. Typing coverage varied by locus: roughly 629-630 donors for A, B, C, DRB1 and DQB1; more than 500 for DQA1; around 570 for DPA1; roughly 450 for DPB1. The T cell repertoires of some 700 subjects were profiled by immunosequencing and related to cytomegalovirus serostatus. The study combined high-throughput TCR immunosequencing, statistical association of individual TCRs with disease status, and machine learning to predict cytomegalovirus infection status. Every discovery cohort repertoire had been produced on one sequencing platform. The study aimed to test whether signatures of past pathogen exposure could be identified by cataloging public T cell receptors. In a later analysis, previously published TCR beta repertoires from roughly 710 donors were re-analyzed and high-resolution HLA genotyping was added so that TCR occurrence patterns could be studied. Rather than using new phenotypic data, the later analysis identified candidate immune exposures from TCR beta sequences and from how often those sequences occurred across donors. A separate validation cohort of over 95 different subjects was used in addition to the roughly 670-subject first cohort. Both class I and class II loci were covered by HLA typing, at four-digit resolution. Donor age, sex, ethnicity and CMV serostatus were compiled alongside the repertoire data. In a later genetic analysis, genome-wide SNP genotypes for about three fifths of the roughly 670 donors were used, and that subset was treated as a discovery cohort.

The CDR3 runs 15 residues from the cysteine to the phenylalanine. The read is trimmed to its CDR3 DNA, 45 bases read in frame from base 1. Trimming takes 0 bases from V and 2 bases from J, and the germline ends sit 12 bases apart. As encoded in the germline V gene, CDR1 is SGDLS while CDR2 is YYNGEE. The receptor library was made with the immunoSEQ multiplex PCR assay. For the multiplex PCR, a mixture combining 60 forward primers for TCR Vbeta segments and 13 reverse primers for TCR Jbeta segments was used. A multiplex PCR assay on genomic DNA amplified the CDR3 region of rearranged TCR beta genes. Amplified TCR beta libraries were sequenced as 87-base-pair reads on the Illumina HiSeq System. The paper's processing steps were these. In a later analysis, some 80 million unique TCR beta chains were counted across the approximately 670 repertoires, and roughly 11 million of these chains were shared by at least two donors. To remove PCR and sequencing errors, raw reads were error-corrected and collapsed into unique sequences using a nearest-neighbor algorithm that merged closely related sequences. V, D and J gene segments were assigned by aligning CDR3 sequences to IMGT reference sequences. Each retained sequence needed at least a six-nucleotide match to both a V gene segment and a J gene segment. A rearrangement counted as productive if the CDR3 had no stop codons and remained in frame with V and J, and every other rearrangement counted as non-productive. Following IMGT convention, CDR3 was defined as the stretch from the second conserved V-encoded cysteine to the conserved J-encoded phenylalanine. Sequences without an unambiguous match to a single V gene segment were excluded from the earlier analysis of several hundred of the donors. An earlier analysis of a few hundred of the donors classified V segments as functional when productive rearrangements were above 56.7% and as segregating when the standard deviation between donors was above 5%. A statistical classification framework was built for diagnosing cytomegalovirus status from the catalog of TCR beta chain sequences. In a later analysis, TCR nucleotide sequences were compared against IMGT/GENE-DB human TR gene sequences so that V and J genes could be assigned. A later analysis assigned CDR3 sequences and most-parsimonious VDJ recombination scenarios with the TCRdist pipeline. In a later analysis, every TCR beta chain was defined by the combination of its CDR3 amino acid sequence and its V-gene family, and reads without a unique V-gene family were dropped. In a later analysis, approximately 640 highly shared, low-generation-probability nucleotide sequences were removed to address suspected cross-contamination and a sequencing artifact. In a later analysis, a clonal expansion index was calculated for each public chain from normalized within-repertoire ranks of inferred template counts. A later analysis computed generation probabilities with a VDJ recombination model fitted to out-of-frame rearrangements, and checked the results against IGoR. In a later analysis, hypergeometric tests were used to score TCR-TCR, TCR-HLA and TCR-CMV co-occurrence, with a repertoire-size bias correction applied to TCR pairs. A later analysis estimated false discovery rates by permuting HLA or CMV assignments 20 times. A later analysis grouped co-occurring TCRs with DBSCAN, adding TCRdist sequence similarity when clustering within HLA-allele-positive subsets. For co-occurrence clustering, repertoires with fewer than 30,000 or more than 120,000 public chains were excluded, along with four to six repertoires with anomalous nucleotide sharing. TCRdb provides this immuneACCESS table in a form limited to in-frame rearrangements. Some clones are lacking; in checked studies, under half of them reflect an unresolved V gene, and why the rest are absent is not known. From that table come the V and J calls and clone size; the DNA was used to work out D and trimming. The sample records under 200,000 clones, 77% of which are singletons. Under 2.5% of the sample is in the top ten clones.

Overall results and qualifications from the work: Linkage disequilibrium might explain the correlated functional status among segregating V segments, but an unknown experimental factor could not be excluded. Cytomegalovirus status was reported to be diagnosed by the classifier with high specificity and sensitivity in both the original and validation cohorts. The authors suggested that the approach could potentially be generalized to other disease states and immunological phenotypes. Some IMGT-functional V segments, including TRBV6-2 and TRBV6-3, could not be distinguished by the 87-base-pair reads and were therefore excluded. According to a later genetic analysis, donors in an Asian-associated ancestry cluster had fewer N-insertions in productive TCRs than the approximately 630-donor mean. For the cohort, immune exposure information was limited to CMV serostatus. Broadly in line with IMGT annotations, most TCR beta V segments showed up in productive rearrangements about 87% or about 30% of the time in an earlier analysis of several hundred of the donors. V-gene and J-gene trimming of TCR beta chains was associated with a missense DCLRE1C variant in a later genetic analysis, and the association was replicated in an independent cohort. Compared with equally common non-associated chains, HLA-associated TCR beta chains in a later analysis were more clonally expanded and had lower generation probabilities. Strong co-occurrence of HLA alleles, especially DR and DQ, made assigning TCR associations to individual alleles difficult. The sequencing pipeline was judged likely to have produced a cluster of highly shared sequence variants as a technical artifact. In a later analysis, several top co-occurrence clusters were reported to appear linked to parvovirus B19, influenza, CMV and Epstein-Barr virus. Most TCR sequences were seen in very few donors, while some public TCRs were found in many individuals. Because counts were too low, about 15 rarely observed V segments, including chromosome 9 orphons, were left out of the earlier analysis of 587 of the donors. Because HLA typing was missing for some donors at each locus, association tests included only the typed subset. The study listed around 160 TCR beta chains as associated with cytomegalovirus. At a false discovery rate of 0.05, a later analysis linked approximately 18,000 TCR beta sequences to specific HLA alleles. In a later analysis, TCR association rates were found to vary across HLA loci, with the most associated TCRs seen for DRB1 alleles and the fewest for HLA-C alleles. A further reported finding was that TCR beta sequences accurately predicted the HLA-A and HLA-B alleles for most subjects in the first cohort. Three of the identified cytomegalovirus-associated TCR beta chains were confirmed in vitro to be specific for cytomegalovirus antigens. A later analysis found that most CMV-associated TCR beta chains appeared HLA-restricted, with HLA associations seemingly driven largely by CMV exposure. This cohort had only TCR beta chains sequenced, and the lack of alpha or paired-chain data limited which features could be detected. Presence/absence analyses assumed roughly uniform sequencing depth across donors, an assumption that may not hold.

Details on this clone: There is no known antigen for this receptor. The sample holds no much larger clone one base away, and base qualities are not on file.

The cohort comprised 670 or so healthy bone marrow donors. Cohort members were all nominally healthy when sampled, although unrecorded immune exposures were likely present. The donor was CMV seropositive and belonged to the group of 250 to 300 seropositive cohort members. A peripheral blood sample was collected from each donor, and TCR beta sequencing was performed on peripheral blood mononuclear cells. Genomic DNA extraction from the blood cell samples was performed with the Qiagen DNeasy Blood Extraction Kit. Sequenced: PBMCs. The sequence joins TRBV9 to TRBJ2-7; TRBD1 is a possible D gene, resting on 5 matching bases. This sequence was found in a man between 45 and 60 years old in good health and CMV-seropositive. CDR3 reads: CASSVVPGQPYEQYF. Here is the DNA: TGTGCCAGCAGCGTAGTTCCAGGGCAACCCTACGAGCAGTACTTC.